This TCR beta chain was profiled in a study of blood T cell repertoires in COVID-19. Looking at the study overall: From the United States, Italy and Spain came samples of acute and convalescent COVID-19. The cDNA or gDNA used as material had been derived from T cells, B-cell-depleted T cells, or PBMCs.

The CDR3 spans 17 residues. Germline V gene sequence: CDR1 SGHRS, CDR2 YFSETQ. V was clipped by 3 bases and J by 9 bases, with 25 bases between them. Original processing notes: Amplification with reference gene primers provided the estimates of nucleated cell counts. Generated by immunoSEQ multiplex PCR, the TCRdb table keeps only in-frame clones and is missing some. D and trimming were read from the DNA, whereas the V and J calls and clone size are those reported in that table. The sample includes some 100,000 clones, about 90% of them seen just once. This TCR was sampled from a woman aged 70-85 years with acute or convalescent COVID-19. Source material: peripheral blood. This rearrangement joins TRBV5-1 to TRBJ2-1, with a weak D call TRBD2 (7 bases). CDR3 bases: TGCGCCAGCAGCTGGGGACTACACCACCGGGCGGACAGTGAGCAGTTCTTC. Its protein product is CASSWGLHHRADSEQFF.